Listed below are T cell receptor beta chains from one sample, sequenced in a study of CD4 T cells in relation to SARS-CoV-2 and coronaviruses. Their antigens remain unidentified. Only in-frame clones appear in the TCRdb table, and some are missing; sequencing was by immunoSEQ multiplex PCR. The sample has tens of thousands of clones; about 70% are singletons. The sample consisted of CD4+ T cells from PBMCs, cultured in vitro. The receptors were gathered from a human donor in good health. Both conserved end residues are part of each CDR3. The order of the fields is J gene, V gene, clone size, CDR3 length, D gene, CDR3 DNA, CDR3 protein. A D gene is named only where the DNA matches it firmly. Only some rows state a clone size, as once, few, many or a class for expanded clones.

>TRBJ2-7|TRBV11-2|NA|16|TRBD1
TGTGCCAGCAGCTTAAGGGGTCGGGACAGCTTCTACGAGCAGTACTTC
CASSLRGRDSFYEQYF
>TRBJ2-7|TRBV20-1|once|11|NA
TGCAGTGCTAGGCGCGACTACGAGCAGTACTTC
CSARRDYEQYF
>TRBJ2-7|TRBV3-1/TRBV3-2|few|13|NA
TGTGCCAGCAGCCAAGGAGGGACCTACGAGCAGTACTTC
CASSQGGTYEQYF
>TRBJ2-1|TRBV7-2|NA|13|NA
TGTGCCAGCAGCGAGGCCTTGTCCGATGAGCAGTTCTTC
CASSEALSDEQFF
>TRBJ2-1|TRBV7-9|NA|15|NA
TGTGCCAGCAGCCCTGAGGGGATGTTAGGGAATGAGCAGTTCTTC
CASSPEGMLGNEQFF
>TRBJ2-4|TRBV4-2|NA|16|TRBD2
TGTGCCAGCAGCCAAGGCGGGAGGGACCCCAAAAACATTCAGTACTTC
CASSQGGRDPKNIQYF
>TRBJ2-3|TRBV3-1/TRBV3-2|NA|16|TRBD2
TGTGCCAGCAGCCAAACTAGCGGGAGTTTGGCAGATACGCAGTATTTT
CASSQTSGSLADTQYF
>TRBJ2-7|TRBV11-1|NA|14|TRBD1
TGTGCCAGCAGCCTCGGGGACAGCCCCTACGAGCAGTACTTC
CASSLGDSPYEQYF
>TRBJ1-5|TRBV27|few|14|NA
TGTGCCAGCAGTTTAGGGGGGTTTGGGCAGCCCCAGCATTTT
CASSLGGFGQPQHF
>TRBJ1-1|TRBV5-5|NA|15|NA
TGTGCCAGCAGCTCTCTCAGGGCGCGGGGCACTGAAGCTTTCTTT
CASSSLRARGTEAFF
>TRBJ1-5|TRBV21-1|NA|14|NA
TGTGCCAGCAGCAAAGAACAGGGGAATCAGCCCCAGCATTTT
CASSKEQGNQPQHF
>TRBJ2-7|TRBV10-2|NA|15|TRBD1
TGCGCCAGCAGTGAGTCAAACAGGGGGACCTACGAGCAGTACTTC
CASSESNRGTYEQYF
>TRBJ2-1|TRBV5-6|NA|15|NA
TGTGCCAGCAGCTTGACCCAGGGCTCCTACAATGAGCAGTTCTTC
CASSLTQGSYNEQFF
>TRBJ2-1|TRBV9|NA|16|TRBD2
TGTGCCAGCAGCGTCACGGGACTAGCGGGGAGCAATGAGCAGTTCTTC
CASSVTGLAGSNEQFF
>TRBJ2-3|TRBV30|once|13|NA
TGTGCCTGGAGTGTAAAGATAACAGATACGCAGTATTTT
CAWSVKITDTQYF